The sequence of this TCR beta chain was determined in a study of cytomegalovirus exposure and HLA in healthy donors. Details on this clone: The antigen is undetermined.

Overall study results and limits: Among TCR sequences, most were rare, though some public TCRs appeared in many donors.

The method was immunoSEQ multiplex PCR; TCRdb's version includes in-frame clones alone and lacks a portion of them. Of some 140,000 clones detected, about 88% appear once; the ten largest clones hold about 10%. Sequencing was done on a sample of PBMCs. The sequence derives from a woman between 18 and 30 years old in good health and CMV-seropositive.

CDR3 DNA sequence: TGTGCCAGCAGTTCCCTGATGGACAGGGTAGGCCGAGGGAGGTACGAGCAGTACTTC. Translating it yields CASSSLMDRVGRGRYEQYF. The rearrangement links TRBV28 to TRBJ2-7, with TRBD1 matching 8 bases. The CDR3 is 19 residues long. Germline assignment: CDR1 MDHEN and CDR2 SYDVKM. J was trimmed by 4 bases and V by 4 bases; bases with no gene match: 21.